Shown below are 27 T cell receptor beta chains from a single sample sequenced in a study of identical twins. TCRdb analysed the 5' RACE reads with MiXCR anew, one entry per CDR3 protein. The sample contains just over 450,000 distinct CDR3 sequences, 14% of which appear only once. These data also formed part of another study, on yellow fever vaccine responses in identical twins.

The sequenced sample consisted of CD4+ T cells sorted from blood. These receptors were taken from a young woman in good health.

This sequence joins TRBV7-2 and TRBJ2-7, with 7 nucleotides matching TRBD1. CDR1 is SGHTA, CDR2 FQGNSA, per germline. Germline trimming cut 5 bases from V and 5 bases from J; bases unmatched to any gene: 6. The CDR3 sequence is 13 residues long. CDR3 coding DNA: TGTGCCAGCAGCCACAGGGGTGTCGACGAGCAGTACTTC. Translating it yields CASSHRGVDEQYF.

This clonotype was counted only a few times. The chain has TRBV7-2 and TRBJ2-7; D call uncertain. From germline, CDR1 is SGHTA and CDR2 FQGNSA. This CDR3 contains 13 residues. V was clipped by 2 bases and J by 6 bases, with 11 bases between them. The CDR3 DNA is TGTGCCAGCAGCTTACGGTACTCGACCGAGCAGTACTTC. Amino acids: CASSLRYSTEQYF.

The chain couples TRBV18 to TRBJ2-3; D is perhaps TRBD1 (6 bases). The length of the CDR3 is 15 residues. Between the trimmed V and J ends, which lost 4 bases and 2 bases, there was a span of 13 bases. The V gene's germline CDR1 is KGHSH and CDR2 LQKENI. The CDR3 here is CASSRSRDNTDTQYF. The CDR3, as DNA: TGTGCCAGCTCACGTTCCCGGGACAACACAGATACGCAGTATTTT.

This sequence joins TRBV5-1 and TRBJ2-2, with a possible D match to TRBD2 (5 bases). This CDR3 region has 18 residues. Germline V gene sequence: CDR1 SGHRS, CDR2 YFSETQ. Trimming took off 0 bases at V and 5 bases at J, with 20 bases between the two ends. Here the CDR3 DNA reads TGCGCCAGCAGCTTGGCCGGAGCCCTAGCCGGGCGAACCGGGGAGCTGTTTTTT. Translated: CASSLAGALAGRTGELFF.

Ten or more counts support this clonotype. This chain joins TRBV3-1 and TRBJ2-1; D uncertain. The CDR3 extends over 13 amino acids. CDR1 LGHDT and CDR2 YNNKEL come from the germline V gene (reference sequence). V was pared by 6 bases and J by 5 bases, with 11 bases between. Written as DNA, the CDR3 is TGTGCCAGCAGGGGGTTGCCCGACAATGAGCAGTTCTTC. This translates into CASRGLPDNEQFF.

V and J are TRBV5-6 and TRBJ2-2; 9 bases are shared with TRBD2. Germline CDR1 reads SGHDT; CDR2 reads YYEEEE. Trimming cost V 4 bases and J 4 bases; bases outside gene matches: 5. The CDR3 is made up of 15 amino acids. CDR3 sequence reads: CASSRIAGATGELFF. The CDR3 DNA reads TGTGCCAGCAGCCGGATAGCGGGGGCCACCGGGGAGCTGTTTTTT.

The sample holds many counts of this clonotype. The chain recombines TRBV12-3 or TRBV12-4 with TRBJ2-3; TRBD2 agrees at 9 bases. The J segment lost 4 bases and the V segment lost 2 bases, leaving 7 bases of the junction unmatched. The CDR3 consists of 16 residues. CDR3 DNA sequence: TGTGCCAGCAGTTTACTAGCGGGGATTATCGCAGATACGCAGTATTTT. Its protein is CASSLLAGIIADTQYF.

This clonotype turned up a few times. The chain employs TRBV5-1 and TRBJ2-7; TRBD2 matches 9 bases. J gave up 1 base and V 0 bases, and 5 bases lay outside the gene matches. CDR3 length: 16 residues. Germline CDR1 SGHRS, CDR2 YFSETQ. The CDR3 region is CASSLVLREGSYEQYF. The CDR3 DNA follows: TGCGCCAGCAGCTTGGTGCTGCGGGAGGGATCCTACGAGCAGTACTTC.

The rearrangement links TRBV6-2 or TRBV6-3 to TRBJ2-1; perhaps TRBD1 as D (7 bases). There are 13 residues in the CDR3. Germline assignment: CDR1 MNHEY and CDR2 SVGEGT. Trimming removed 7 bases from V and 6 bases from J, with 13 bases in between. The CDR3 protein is CASTTEGANEQFF. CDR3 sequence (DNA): TGTGCCAGCACAACGGAGGGGGCCAATGAGCAGTTCTTC.

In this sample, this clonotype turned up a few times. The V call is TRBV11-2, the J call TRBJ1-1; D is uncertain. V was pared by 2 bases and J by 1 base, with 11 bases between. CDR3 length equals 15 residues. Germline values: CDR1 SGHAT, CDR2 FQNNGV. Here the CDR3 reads CASSLPRTGNTEAFF. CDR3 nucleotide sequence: TGTGCCAGCAGCTTACCCCGGACGGGGAACACTGAAGCTTTCTTT.

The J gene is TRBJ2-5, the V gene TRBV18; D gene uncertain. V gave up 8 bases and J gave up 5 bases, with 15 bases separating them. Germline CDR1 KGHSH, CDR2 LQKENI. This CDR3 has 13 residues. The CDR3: CASRAVVGETQYF. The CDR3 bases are TGTGCCAGCCGCGCCGTCGTGGGGGAGACCCAGTACTTC.

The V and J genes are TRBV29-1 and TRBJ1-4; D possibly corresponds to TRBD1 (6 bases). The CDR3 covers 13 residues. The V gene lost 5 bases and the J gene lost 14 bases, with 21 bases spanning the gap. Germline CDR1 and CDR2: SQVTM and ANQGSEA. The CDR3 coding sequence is TGCAGCGTTTCGTCCGGGGGCGGGATGGTGCTGTTTTTT. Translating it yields CSVSSGGGMVLFF.

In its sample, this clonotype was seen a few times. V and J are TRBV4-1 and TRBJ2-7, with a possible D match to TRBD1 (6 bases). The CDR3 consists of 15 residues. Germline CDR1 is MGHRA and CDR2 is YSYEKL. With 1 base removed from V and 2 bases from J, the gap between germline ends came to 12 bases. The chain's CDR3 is CASSQGGQGAYEQYF. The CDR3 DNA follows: TGCGCCAGCAGCCAAGGGGGGCAGGGAGCCTACGAGCAGTACTTC.

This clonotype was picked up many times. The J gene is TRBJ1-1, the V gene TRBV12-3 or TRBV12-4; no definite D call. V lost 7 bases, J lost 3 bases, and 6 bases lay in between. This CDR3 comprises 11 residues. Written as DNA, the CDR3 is TGTGCCAGCACCTGGGACACTGAAGCTTTCTTT. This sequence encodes CASTWDTEAFF.

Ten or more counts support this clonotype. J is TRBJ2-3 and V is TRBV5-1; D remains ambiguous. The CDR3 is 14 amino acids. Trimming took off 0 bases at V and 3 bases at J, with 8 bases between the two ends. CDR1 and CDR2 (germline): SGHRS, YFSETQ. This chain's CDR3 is CASSLATVTDTQYF. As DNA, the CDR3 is TGCGCCAGCAGCTTGGCGACGGTTACAGATACGCAGTATTTT.

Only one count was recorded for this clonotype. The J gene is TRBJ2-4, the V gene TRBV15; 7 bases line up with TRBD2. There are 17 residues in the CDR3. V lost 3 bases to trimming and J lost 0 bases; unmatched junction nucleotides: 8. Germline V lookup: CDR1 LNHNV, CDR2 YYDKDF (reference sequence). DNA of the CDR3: TGTGCCACCAGCAGCCCCGGGGGGTCGCTAGCCAAAAACATTCAGTACTTC. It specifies CATSSPGGSLAKNIQYF.

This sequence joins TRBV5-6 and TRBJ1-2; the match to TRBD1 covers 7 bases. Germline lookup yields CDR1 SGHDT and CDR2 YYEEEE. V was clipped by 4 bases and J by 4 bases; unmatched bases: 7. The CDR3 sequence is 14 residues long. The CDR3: CASSRGQDLYGYTF. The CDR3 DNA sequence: TGTGCCAGCAGCCGAGGACAGGACCTCTATGGCTACACCTTC.

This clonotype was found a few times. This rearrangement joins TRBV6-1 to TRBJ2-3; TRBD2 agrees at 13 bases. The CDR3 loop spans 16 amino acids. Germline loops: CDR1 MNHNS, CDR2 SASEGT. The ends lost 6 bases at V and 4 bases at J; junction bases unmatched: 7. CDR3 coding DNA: TGTGCCAGCAGCCAACGACTAGCGGGAGGATCAGATACGCAGTATTTT. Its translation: CASSQRLAGGSDTQYF.

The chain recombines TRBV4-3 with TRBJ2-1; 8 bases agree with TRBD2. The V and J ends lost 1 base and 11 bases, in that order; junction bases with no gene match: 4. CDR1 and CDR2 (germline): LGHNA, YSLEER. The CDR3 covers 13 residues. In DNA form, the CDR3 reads TGCGCCAGCAGCCAAGCGGGAGGGAACAAGCAGTTCTTC. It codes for CASSQAGGNKQFF.

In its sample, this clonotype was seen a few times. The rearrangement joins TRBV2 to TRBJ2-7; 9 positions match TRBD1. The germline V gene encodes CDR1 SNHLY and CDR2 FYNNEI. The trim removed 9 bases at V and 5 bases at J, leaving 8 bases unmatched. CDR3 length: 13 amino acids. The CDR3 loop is CARAGTGSNEQYF. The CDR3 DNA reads TGTGCCAGGGCCGGGACAGGGTCTAACGAGCAGTACTTC.

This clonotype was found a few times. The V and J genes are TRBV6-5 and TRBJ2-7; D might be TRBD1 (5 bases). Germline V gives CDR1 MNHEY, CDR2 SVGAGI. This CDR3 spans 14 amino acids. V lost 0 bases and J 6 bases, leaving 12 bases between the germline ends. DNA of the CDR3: TGTGCCAGCAGTTACTCGAAGGTAGGGGTCGAGCAGTACTTC. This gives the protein CASSYSKVGVEQYF.

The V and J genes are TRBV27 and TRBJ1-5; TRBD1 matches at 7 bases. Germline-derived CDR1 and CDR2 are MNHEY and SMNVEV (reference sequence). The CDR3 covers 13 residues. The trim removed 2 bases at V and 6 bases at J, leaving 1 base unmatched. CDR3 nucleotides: TGTGCCAGCAGTTTAGCAGGGGGTCAGCCCCAGCATTTT. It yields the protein CASSLAGGQPQHF.

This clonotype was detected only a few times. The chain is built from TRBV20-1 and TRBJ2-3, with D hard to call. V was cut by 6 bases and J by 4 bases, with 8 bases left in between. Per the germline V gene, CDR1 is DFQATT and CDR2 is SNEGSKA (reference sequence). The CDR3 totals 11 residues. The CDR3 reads CSAQSPDTQYF. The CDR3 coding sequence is TGCAGTGCGCAATCACCAGATACGCAGTATTTT.

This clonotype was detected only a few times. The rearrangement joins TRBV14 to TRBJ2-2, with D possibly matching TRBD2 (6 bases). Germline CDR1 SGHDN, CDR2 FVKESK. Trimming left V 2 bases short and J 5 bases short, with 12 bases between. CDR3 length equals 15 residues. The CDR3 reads CASSQRLAGTGELFF. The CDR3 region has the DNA TGTGCCAGCAGCCAAAGACTGGCGGGGACCGGGGAGCTGTTTTTT.

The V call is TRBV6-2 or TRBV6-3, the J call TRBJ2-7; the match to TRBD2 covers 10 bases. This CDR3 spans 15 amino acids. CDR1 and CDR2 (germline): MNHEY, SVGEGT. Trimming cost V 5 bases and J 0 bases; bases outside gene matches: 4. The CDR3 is CASSLAGALSYEQYF. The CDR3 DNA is TGTGCCAGCAGTCTAGCGGGAGCCCTCTCCTACGAGCAGTACTTC.

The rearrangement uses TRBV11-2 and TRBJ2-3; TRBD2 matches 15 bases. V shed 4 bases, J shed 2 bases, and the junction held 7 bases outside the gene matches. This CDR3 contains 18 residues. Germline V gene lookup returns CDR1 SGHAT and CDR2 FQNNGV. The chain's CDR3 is CASSYRTSGRVNTDTQYF. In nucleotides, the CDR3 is TGTGCCAGCAGCTACCGGACTAGCGGGAGGGTGAACACAGATACGCAGTATTTT.

This CDR3 reads CASRYSGTLGTGELFF. The CDR3 DNA reads TGTGCCAGCAGGTATTCCGGGACCTTGGGCACCGGGGAGCTGTTTTTT. This chain links TRBV3-1 with TRBJ2-2; D is perhaps TRBD1 or TRBD2 (5 bases each). The CDR3 totals 16 residues. Per germline, CDR1 LGHDT and CDR2 YNNKEL (reference sequence). The ends were cut back, 6 bases at V and 4 bases at J, with 18 bases in the middle.